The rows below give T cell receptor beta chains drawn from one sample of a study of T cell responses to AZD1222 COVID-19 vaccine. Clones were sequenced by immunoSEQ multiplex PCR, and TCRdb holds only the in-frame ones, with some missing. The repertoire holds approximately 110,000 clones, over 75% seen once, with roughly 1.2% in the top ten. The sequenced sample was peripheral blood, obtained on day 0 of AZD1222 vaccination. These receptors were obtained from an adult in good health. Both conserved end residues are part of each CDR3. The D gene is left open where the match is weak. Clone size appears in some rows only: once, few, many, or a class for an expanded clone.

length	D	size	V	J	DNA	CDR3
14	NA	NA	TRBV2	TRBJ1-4	TGTGCCAGTCGTCAGTGGGATCGGGATGAAAAACTGTTTTTT	CASRQWDRDEKLFF
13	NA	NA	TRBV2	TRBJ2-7	TGTGCCAGCAGAGGGCCGCCGACCTACGAGCAGTACTTC	CASRGPPTYEQYF
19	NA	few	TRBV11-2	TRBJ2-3	TGTGCCAGCAGCTTAGCCCTCAAGAGTGGGAATCCTAGCACAGATACGCAGTATTTT	CASSLALKSGNPSTDTQYF
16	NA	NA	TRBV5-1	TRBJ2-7	TGCGCCAGCAGCTGGGATTTTGGGACAATAGCCTACGAGCAGTACTTC	CASSWDFGTIAYEQYF
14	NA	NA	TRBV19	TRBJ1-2	TGTGCCAGTAGTATTCGGCAACTTAACTATGGCTACACCTTC	CASSIRQLNYGYTF
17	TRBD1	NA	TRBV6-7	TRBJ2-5	TGTGCCAGCAGTTACCTGACCTTAAGACAGGGCCCAGAGACCCAGTACTTC	CASSYLTLRQGPETQYF
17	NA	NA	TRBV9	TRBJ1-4	TGTGCCAGCAGCATGACGAGGGACCCCGGAGGTGGTGAAAAACTGTTTTTT	CASSMTRDPGGGEKLFF
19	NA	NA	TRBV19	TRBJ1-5	TGTGCCAGTAGTAAGCAGACCGGGACGGTAAATTTTGTGGCTCAGCCCCAGCATTTT	CASSKQTGTVNFVAQPQHF
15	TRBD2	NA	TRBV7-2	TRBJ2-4	TGTGCCAGCAGCTTAGAACCAGCGGGGGACACAATTCAGTACTTC	CASSLEPAGDTIQYF
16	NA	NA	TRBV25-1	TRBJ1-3	TGTGCCAGCAGTGAGGGGCTGACAGCACAGGTAGACACCATATATTTT	CASSEGLTAQVDTIYF
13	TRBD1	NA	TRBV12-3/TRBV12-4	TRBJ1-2	TGTGCCAGCAGTGGACAGGGGAACTATGGCTACACCTTC	CASSGQGNYGYTF
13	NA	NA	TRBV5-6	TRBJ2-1	TGTGCCAGCAGCTTGCAGGAGTACAATGAGCAGTTCTTC	CASSLQEYNEQFF